This T cell receptor beta chain is from a study of blood T cell repertoires in COVID-19 (dated by TCRdb to 2018 to 2021). Concerning the study at large: Samples covering the acute and convalescent phases of COVID-19 were provided by collaborators in the United States, Italy and Spain. A de-identified subject ID, COVID-19 status, age in years and sex were almost always included in the sample metadata. Where available, HLA class I and class II types were obtained from metadata supplied by the sample provider rather than from assay-based typing. The repertoires were released in a freely available public database meant as a resource for research on the immune response to SARS-CoV-2. Deeply sampled blood TCRbeta repertoires from subjects exposed to, actively infected with, or recovered from COVID-19 were included in the dataset. The samples were drawn from two sources: the first 160 participants of the ongoing ImmuneRACE study, and 1,000 to 1,500 subjects contributed by 6 global collaborators. The material from the prospective study consisted of cDNA or gDNA derived from T cells, B-cell-depleted T cells, or PBMCs.

What the authors observed across the whole study: The amount of clinical and demographic metadata varied by source and participant and was provided uncurated.

The CDR3 sequence holds 15 residues, the cysteine and phenylalanine included. Only the CDR3 portion is preserved as DNA: 45 bases, with reading frame beginning at the first base. Cut back by 2 bases and 3 bases, the V and J ends lie 14 bases apart. In the germline V gene, CDR1 corresponds to SGHTA and CDR2 to FQGTGA. Whole blood was collected in K2EDTA tubes by collaborating institutions according to the institutions' own protocols. For TCRbeta analysis, collaborator samples were shipped as frozen whole blood, as isolated PBMCs, or as DNA extracted from either sample type. TCRbeta CDR3 regions were amplified from genomic DNA by means of the immunoSEQ Assay, a bias-controlled multiplex PCR. Regarding the original processing steps: Within the assay, amplification of reference gene primers was used to estimate how many nucleated cells each sample contained. To quantify the absolute abundance of each unique TCRbeta CDR3 rearrangement, sequence reads were collapsed and filtered. Productive Simpson clonality was computed per sample as the square root of Simpson's diversity index over productive rearrangements. As stored in TCRdb, this immuneACCESS dataset retains in-frame rearrangements with V and J assigned. A fraction of the clones does not appear; measured against another copy, unresolved V genes explain less than half of the discrepancy, and the remainder lacks a known reason. V and J calls and clone size are given by that table; D and trimming were obtained from the DNA. Here the sample has about 140,000 clones; about 86% occur a single time. Of the sample, 8.5% to 9% is held by the ten largest clones.

With respect to this clone: The target of this receptor is not known. Per-base quality was not reported, and no clone a single base away is much larger than it.

The TCR sequence derives from a woman aged 50 to 60 with active or convalescent COVID-19. This chain joins TRBV7-3 to TRBJ2-7; TRBD2 might be the D gene, on 5 matching bases. Input material: peripheral blood. The DNA reads TGTGCCAGCAGCTTATATCCCGGGGATAGCTACGAGCAGTACTTC. Its amino acids are CASSLYPGDSYEQYF.